This T cell receptor beta chain was observed in a study of cytomegalovirus exposure and HLA in healthy donors. Study summary: Early released data comprised tens of millions of unique TCRs from HLA-typed donors. Whole-study results and caveats: Over 15,000 TCR beta sequences were associated with HLA alleles at 0.05 false discovery rate in a later analysis. Cytomegalovirus association was listed for 164 TCR beta chains.

Both 60 Vbeta primers and 13 Jbeta primers went into the PCR. Profiled with immunoSEQ multiplex PCR; TCRdb holds only in-frame clones, not every one. The table records about 130,000 clones, around 77% of them present only once. The CDR3 spans 15 residues. Germline V gene lookup returns CDR1 SGHDN and CDR2 FVKESK. V lost 4 bases and J lost 0, with 7 bases in between. A note on this clone: Its antigen is unknown.

The sample taken for sequencing was PBMCs. The TCR sequence derives from a woman aged 50 to 65 in good health and CMV-seronegative. The rearrangement joins TRBV14 to TRBJ2-6; D not certain. The CDR3 nucleotides read TGTGCCAGCAGCCGAGTAGTCTCTGGGGCCAACGTCCTGACTTTC. It translates to CASSRVVSGANVLTF.